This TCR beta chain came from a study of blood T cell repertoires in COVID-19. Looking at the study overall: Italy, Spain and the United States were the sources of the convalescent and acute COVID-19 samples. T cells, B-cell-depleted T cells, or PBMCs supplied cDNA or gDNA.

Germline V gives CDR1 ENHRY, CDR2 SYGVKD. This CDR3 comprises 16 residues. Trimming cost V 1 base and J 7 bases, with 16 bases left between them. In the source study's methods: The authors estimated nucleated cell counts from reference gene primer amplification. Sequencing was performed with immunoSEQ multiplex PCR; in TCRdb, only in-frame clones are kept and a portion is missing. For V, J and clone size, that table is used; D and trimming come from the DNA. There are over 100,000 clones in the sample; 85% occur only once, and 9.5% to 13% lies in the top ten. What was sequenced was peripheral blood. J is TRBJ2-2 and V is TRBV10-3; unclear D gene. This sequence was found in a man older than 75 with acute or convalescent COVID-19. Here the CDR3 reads CAISEFPAAMDGELFF. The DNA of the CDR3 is TGTGCCATCAGTGAGTTTCCCGCGGCTATGGACGGGGAGCTGTTTTTT.